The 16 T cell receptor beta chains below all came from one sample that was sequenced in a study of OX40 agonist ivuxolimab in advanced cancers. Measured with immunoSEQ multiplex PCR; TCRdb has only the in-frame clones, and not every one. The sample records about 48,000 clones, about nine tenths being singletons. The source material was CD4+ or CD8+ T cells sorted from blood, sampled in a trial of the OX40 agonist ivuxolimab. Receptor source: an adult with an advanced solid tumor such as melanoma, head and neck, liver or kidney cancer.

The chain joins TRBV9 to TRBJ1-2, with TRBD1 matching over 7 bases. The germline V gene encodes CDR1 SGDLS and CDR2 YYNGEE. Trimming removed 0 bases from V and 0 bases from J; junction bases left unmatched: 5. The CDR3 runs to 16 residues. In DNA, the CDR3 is TGTGCCAGCAGCGTAGAGGGACAGCTCTCTAACTATGGCTACACCTTC. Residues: CASSVEGQLSNYGYTF.

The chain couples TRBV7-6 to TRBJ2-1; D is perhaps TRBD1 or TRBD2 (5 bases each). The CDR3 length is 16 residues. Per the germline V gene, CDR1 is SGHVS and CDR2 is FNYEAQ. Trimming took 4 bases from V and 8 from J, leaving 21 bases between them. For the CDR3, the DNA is TGTGCCAGCAGCTCCCCCGTCGGGGACCCCGGGCATGAGCAGTTCTTC. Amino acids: CASSSPVGDPGHEQFF.

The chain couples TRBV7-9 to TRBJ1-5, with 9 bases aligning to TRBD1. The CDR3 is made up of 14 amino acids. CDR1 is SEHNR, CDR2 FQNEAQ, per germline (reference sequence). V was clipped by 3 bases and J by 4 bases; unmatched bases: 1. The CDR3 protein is CASSLTGGNQPQHF. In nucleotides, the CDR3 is TGTGCCAGCAGCTTGACAGGGGGTAATCAGCCCCAGCATTTT.

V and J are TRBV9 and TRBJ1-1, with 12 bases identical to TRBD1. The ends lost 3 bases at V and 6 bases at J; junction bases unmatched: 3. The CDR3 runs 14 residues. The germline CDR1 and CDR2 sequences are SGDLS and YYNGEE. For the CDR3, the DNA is TGTGCCAGCAGCGACGGGACAGGGGGCCCTGAAGCTTTCTTT. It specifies CASSDGTGGPEAFF.

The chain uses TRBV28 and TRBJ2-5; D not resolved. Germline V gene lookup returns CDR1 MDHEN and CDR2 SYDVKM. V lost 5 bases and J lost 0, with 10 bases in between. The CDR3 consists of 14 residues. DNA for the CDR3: TGTGCCAGCAGTCTCCACCAGTACCAAGAGACCCAGTACTTC. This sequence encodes CASSLHQYQETQYF.

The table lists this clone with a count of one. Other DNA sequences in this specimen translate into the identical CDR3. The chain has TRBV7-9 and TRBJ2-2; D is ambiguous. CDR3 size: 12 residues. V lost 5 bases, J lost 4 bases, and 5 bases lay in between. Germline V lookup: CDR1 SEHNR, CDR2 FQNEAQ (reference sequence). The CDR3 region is CASSLGTGELFF. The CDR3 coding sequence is TGTGCCAGCAGCCTAGGCACCGGGGAGCTGTTTTTT.

The CDR3 sequence: CASSYPRGTYQETQYF. The CDR3 coding sequence is TGTGCCAGCAGTTATCCGCGGGGGACCTACCAAGAGACCCAGTACTTC. The chain recombines TRBV6-5 with TRBJ2-5, with 7 bases matching TRBD2. J gave up 0 bases and V 3 bases, and 7 bases lay outside the gene matches. Germline V lookup: CDR1 MNHEY, CDR2 SVGAGI. The CDR3 has 16 residues.

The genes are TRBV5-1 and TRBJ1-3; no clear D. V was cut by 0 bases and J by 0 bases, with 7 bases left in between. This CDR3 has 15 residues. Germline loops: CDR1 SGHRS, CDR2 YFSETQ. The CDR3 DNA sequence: TGCGCCAGCAGCTTGGATATAGGCTCTGGAAACACCATATATTTT. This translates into CASSLDIGSGNTIYF.

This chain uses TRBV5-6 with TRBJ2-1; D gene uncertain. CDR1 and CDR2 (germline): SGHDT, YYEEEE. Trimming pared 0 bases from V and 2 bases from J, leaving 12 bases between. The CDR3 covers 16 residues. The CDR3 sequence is CASSLDRAEPYNEQFF. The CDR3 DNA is TGTGCCAGCAGCTTGGATAGGGCAGAACCCTACAATGAGCAGTTCTTC.

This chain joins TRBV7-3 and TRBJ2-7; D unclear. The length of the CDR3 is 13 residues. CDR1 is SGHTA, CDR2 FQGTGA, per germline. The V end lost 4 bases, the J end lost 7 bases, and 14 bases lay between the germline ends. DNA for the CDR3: TGTGCCAGCAGCTCAACCCGGACGGAGGAGCAGTACTTC. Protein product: CASSSTRTEEQYF.

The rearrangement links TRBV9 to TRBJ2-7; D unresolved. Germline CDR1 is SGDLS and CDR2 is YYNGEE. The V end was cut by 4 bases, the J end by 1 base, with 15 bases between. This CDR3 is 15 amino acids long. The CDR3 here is CASSPEVGSSYEQYF. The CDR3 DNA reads TGTGCCAGCAGCCCAGAGGTCGGGTCGTCCTACGAGCAGTACTTC. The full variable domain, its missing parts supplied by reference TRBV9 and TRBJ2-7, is DSGVTQTPKHLITATGQRVTLRCSPRSGDLSVYWYQQSLDQGLQFLIQYYNGEERAKGNILERFSAQQFPDLHSELNLSSLELGDSALYFCASSPEVGSSYEQYFGPGTRLTVT.

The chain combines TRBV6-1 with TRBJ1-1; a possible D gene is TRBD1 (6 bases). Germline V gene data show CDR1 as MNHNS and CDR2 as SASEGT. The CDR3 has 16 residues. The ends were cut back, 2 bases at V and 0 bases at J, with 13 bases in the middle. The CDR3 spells CASSERGGAMNTEAFF. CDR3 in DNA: TGTGCCAGCAGTGAAAGAGGGGGGGCCATGAACACTGAAGCTTTCTTT.

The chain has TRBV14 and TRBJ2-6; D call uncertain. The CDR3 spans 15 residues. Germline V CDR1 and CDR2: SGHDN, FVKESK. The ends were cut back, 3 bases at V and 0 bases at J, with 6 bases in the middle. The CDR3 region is CASSHWGSGANVLTF. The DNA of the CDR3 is TGTGCCAGCAGCCATTGGGGCTCTGGGGCCAACGTCCTGACTTTC.

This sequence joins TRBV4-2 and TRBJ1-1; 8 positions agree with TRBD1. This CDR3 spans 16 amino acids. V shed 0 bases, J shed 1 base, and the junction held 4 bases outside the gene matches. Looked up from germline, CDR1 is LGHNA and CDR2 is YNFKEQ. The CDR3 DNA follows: TGTGCCAGCAGCCAAGATATACAGGGGGGGAACACTGAAGCTTTCTTT. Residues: CASSQDIQGGNTEAFF.

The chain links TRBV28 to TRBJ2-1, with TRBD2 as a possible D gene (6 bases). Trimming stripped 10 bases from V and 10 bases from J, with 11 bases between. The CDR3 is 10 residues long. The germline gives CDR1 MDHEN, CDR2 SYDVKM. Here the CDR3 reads CATAAGEQFF. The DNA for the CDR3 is TGTGCCACCGCGGCGGGGGAGCAGTTCTTC.

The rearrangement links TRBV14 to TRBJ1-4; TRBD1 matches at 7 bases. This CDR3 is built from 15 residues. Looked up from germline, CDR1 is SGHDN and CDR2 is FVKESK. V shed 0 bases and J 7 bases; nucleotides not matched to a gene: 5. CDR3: CASSQEASGGEKLFF. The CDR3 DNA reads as TGTGCCAGCAGCCAAGAGGCGTCAGGGGGTGAAAAACTGTTTTTT.